The clone carrying this T cell receptor beta chain was observed at least ten times. RNA transcripts provided the source from which TCR beta CDR3 regions were amplified. HTBI primers drove first-round RT-PCR of the TCR CDR3. TCRdb re-analysed the multiplex PCR reads in MiXCR, keeping a single row per CDR3 protein. The table includes 350,000 to 450,000 distinct CDR3 sequences, approximately 14% detected once. These data come from a study of T cells in Graves' hyperthyroidism and ophthalmopathy. The CDR3 contains 17 residues. CDR1 is SGHVS, CDR2 FQNEAQ, per germline. V shed 2 bases, J shed 3 bases, and the junction held 10 bases outside the gene matches.

This TCR derives from a woman between 55 and 75 years old with Graves' hyperthyroidism. The rearrangement links TRBV7-8 to TRBJ2-1, with 7 bases that match TRBD2. Sequenced sample: blood. In DNA, the CDR3 is TGTGCCAGCAGCTTATGGGGTGGGAGGGCCCACTACAATGAGCAGTTCTTC. Its translation is CASSLWGGRAHYNEQFF.